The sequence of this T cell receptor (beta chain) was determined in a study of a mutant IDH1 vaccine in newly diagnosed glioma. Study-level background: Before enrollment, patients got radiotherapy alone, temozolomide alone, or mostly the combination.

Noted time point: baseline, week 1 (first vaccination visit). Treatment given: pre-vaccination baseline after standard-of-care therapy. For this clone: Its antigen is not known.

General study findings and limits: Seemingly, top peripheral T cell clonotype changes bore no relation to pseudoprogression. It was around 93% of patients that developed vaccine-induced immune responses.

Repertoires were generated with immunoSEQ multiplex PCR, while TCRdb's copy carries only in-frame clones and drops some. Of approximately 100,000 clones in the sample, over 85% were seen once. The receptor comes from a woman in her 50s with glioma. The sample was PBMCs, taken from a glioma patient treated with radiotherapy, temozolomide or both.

The CDR3 here is CASSLGLGETQYF. For the CDR3, the DNA is TGTGCCAGCAGCTTAGGGTTGGGGGAGACCCAGTACTTC. The chain is built from TRBV11-2 and TRBJ2-5; no clear D. Germline CDR1 reads SGHAT; CDR2 reads FQNNGV. The CDR3 runs 13 residues. Deletions cut 1 base from V and 5 bases from J, with 8 bases between. Full variable domain (outside the CDR3, taken from reference TRBV11-2 and TRBJ2-5): EAGVAQSPRYKIIEKRQSVAFWCNPISGHATLYWYQQILGQGPKLLIQFQNNGVVDDSQLPKDRFSAERLKGVDSTLKIQPAKLEDSAVYLCASSLGLGETQYFGPGTRLLVL.